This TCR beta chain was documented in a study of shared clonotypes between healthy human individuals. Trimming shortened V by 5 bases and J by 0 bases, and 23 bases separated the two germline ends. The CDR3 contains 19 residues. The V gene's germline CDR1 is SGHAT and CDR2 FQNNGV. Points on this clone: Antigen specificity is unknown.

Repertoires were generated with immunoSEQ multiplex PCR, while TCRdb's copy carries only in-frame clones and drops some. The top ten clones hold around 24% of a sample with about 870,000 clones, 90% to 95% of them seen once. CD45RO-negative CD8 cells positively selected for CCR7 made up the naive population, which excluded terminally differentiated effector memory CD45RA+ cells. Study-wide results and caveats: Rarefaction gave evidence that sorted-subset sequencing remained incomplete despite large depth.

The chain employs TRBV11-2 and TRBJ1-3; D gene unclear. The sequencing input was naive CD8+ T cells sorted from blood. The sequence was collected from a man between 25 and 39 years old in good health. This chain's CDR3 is CASSPDLKFTLSSGNTIYF. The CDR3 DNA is TGTGCCAGCAGCCCAGACCTGAAATTCACCCTGAGCTCTGGAAACACCATATATTTT.